This is a list of T cell receptor beta chains from one sample in a study of shared clonotypes between healthy human individuals. The data were produced by immunoSEQ multiplex PCR, yet TCRdb's version contains in-frame clones alone and is incomplete. The sample has 2 million to 3 million clones; 80% to 95% are singletons. The sample comprised naive CD4+ T cells from PBMCs. The source of these receptors is a man aged 18 to 35 in good health. Some clones in this sample may be carry-over from other donors' samples. CDR3s include the opening cysteine and the closing phenylalanine or tryptophan. Clone size appears in some rows only: once, few, many, or a class for an expanded clone.

clone_size j_call v_call cdr3_aa
. TRBJ2-7 TRBV27 CASSLFDGTYEQYF
. TRBJ2-1 TRBV29-1 CSVAPRGLRSYNEQFF
. TRBJ2-3 TRBV30 CAWRLAGGADTQYF
. TRBJ2-1 TRBV5-1 CASSLGASGGSGVTYNEQFF
. TRBJ1-2 TRBV10-3 CAISEQISMASGYTF
. TRBJ2-5 TRBV5-1 CASSFDSQETQYF
. TRBJ2-3 TRBV6-5 CASSRLAGGANTQYF
. TRBJ2-7 TRBV6-1 CASSVEASYEQYF
. TRBJ1-1 TRBV6-1 CASSELIGMNTEAFF
once TRBJ2-6 TRBV19 CASTPGVVGANVLTF
few TRBJ2-7 TRBV19 CASSTSGGLSYEQYF
few TRBJ1-5 TRBV19 CASRRTTNQPQHF
. TRBJ2-1 TRBV27 CASSGGLAGGAPYNEQFF
. TRBJ1-2 TRBV5-1 CASSLDGSYGYTF
. TRBJ2-5 TRBV2 CASSEYETQYF
. TRBJ1-3 TRBV2 CASSDFRGAGNTIYF
. TRBJ2-7 TRBV30 CAWHSTLGGREQYF
. TRBJ2-2 TRBV25-1 CASSESAGASMNTGELFF
. TRBJ2-1 TRBV19 CASSSTGTQITNEQFF
. TRBJ1-4 TRBV9 CASSVGPNEKLFF
. TRBJ1-1 TRBV4-2 CASSQDLRTGGTEAFF
. TRBJ2-4 TRBV6-1 CASSEVNWGAGAKNIQYF
. TRBJ2-7 TRBV2 CASRTERGGEQYF
. TRBJ1-1 TRBV28 CASSLRTGLVAFF
. TRBJ1-2 TRBV27 CASSPQGRSNGYTF
once TRBJ2-2 TRBV15 CATRLTGANTGELFF
. TRBJ2-7 TRBV7-3 CASSLLQGWEQYF
. TRBJ2-3 TRBV27 CASSRAQWGAGADTQYF
. TRBJ1-2 TRBV7-8 CASSFISGRQNYGYTF
. TRBJ2-7 TRBV11-2 CASSGTSGNYEQYF
. TRBJ2-5 TRBV19 CASSPDRQETQYF
. TRBJ2-2 TRBV5-1 CASSWGLAGGDTGELFF
. TRBJ1-2 TRBV6-5 CASRRGQGNYGYTF
. TRBJ2-1 TRBV7-9 CASSTTGGGPWNEQFF
once TRBJ2-7 TRBV5-1 CASSLVSSDRPYEQYF
. TRBJ2-5 TRBV29-1 CSVDRGRQETQYF
. TRBJ2-5 TRBV6-4 CASSMVEGLPSYQETQYF
. TRBJ1-1 TRBV6-1 CASSSEGNTEAFF
once . TRBV6-5 CASRRNGGDEQYF
. TRBJ2-2 TRBV7-9 CASSSASGSGTGELFF
. TRBJ2-2 TRBV9 CASSRGQTNTGELFF
. TRBJ1-5 TRBV10-3 CAINKGGREESQHF
. TRBJ2-7 TRBV29-1 CSALPTLGTGEPYEQYF
. TRBJ1-3 TRBV29-1 CSVLEASSGNTIYF
. TRBJ2-7 TRBV7-9 CASSNRQLSNEQYF
. TRBJ2-2 TRBV7-2 CASRPPSGGNTGELFF
. TRBJ2-5 TRBV2 CASRAWAAQYF
. TRBJ2-7 TRBV28 CASSPTGGGTPYYEQYF
. TRBJ2-5 TRBV25-1 CASSVGGGGETQYF
. TRBJ2-2 TRBV18 CASSPRTSGAGELFF
. TRBJ1-6 TRBV6-6 CASSSRDASPLHF
. TRBJ1-2 TRBV5-4 CASRGTGAAGYTF
. TRBJ2-1 TRBV29-1 CSSPGGRAANEQFF
. TRBJ2-7 TRBV6-6 CATKPSATYEQYF
. TRBJ2-2 TRBV5-1 CASSLVPSGINTGELFF